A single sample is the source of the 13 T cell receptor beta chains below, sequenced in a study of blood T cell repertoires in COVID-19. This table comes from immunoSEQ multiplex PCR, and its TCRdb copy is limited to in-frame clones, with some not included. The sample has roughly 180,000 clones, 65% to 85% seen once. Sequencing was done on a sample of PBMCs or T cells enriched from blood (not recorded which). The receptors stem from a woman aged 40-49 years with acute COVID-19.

As DNA, the CDR3 is TGTGCCATCAGTGACCCGGGACAGAACTATGGCTACACCTTC. This sequence encodes CAISDPGQNYGYTF. The V call is TRBV10-3, the J call TRBJ1-2; 7 nucleotides align to TRBD1. The germline gives CDR1 ENHRY, CDR2 SYGVKD. The CDR3 is 14 amino acids. J gave up 2 bases and V 3 bases, and 3 bases lay outside the gene matches.

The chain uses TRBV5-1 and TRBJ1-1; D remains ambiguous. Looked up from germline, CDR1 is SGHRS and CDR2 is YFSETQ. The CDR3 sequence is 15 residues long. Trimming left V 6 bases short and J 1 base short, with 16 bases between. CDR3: CASTLSPGANTEAFF. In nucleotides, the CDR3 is TGCGCCAGCACCCTAAGCCCTGGAGCGAACACTGAAGCTTTCTTT.

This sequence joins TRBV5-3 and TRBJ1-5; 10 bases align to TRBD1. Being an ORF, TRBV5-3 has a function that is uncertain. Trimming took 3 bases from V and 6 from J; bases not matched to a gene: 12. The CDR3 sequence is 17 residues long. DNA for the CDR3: TGTGCCAGAAGCTGTAGGATCGACAGGGGGCGCGGTCAGCCCCAGCATTTT. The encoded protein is CARSCRIDRGRGQPQHF.

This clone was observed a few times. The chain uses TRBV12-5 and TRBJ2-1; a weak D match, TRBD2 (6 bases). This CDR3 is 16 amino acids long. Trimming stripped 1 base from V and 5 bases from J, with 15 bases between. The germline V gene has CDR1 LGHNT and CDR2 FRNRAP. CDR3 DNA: TGTGCTAGTGGTTTGGGATCGCGGGGTATAAACAATGAGCAGTTCTTC. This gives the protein CASGLGSRGINNEQFF.

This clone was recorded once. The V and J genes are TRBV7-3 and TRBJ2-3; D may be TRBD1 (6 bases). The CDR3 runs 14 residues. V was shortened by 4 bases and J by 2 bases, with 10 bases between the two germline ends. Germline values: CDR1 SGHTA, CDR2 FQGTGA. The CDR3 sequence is CASSSGTNTDTQYF. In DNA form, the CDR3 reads TGTGCCAGCAGCTCCGGGACAAACACAGATACGCAGTATTTT.

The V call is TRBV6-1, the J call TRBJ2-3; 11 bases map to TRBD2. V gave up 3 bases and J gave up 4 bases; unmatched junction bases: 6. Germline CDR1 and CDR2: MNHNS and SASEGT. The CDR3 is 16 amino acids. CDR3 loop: CASSEGTSGWADTQYF. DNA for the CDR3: TGTGCCAGCAGTGAGGGGACTAGCGGATGGGCAGATACGCAGTATTTT.

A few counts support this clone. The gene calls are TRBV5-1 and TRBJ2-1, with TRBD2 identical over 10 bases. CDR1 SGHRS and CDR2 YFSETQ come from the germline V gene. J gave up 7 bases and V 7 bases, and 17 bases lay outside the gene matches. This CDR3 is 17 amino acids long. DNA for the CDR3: TGCGCCAGCGCCCTTGGGCCTAGCGGGAGTTTACAGAATGAGCAGTTCTTC. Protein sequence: CASALGPSGSLQNEQFF. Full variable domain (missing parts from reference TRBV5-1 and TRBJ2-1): KAGVTQTPRYLIKTRGQQVTLSCSPISGHRSVSWYQQTPGQGLQFLFEYFSETQRNKGNFPGRFSGRQFSNSRSEMNVSTLELGDSALYLCASALGPSGSLQNEQFFGPGTRLTVL.

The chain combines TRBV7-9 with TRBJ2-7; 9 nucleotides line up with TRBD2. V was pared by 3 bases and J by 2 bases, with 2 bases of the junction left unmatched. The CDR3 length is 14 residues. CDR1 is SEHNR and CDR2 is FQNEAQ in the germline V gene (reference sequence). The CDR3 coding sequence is TGTGCCAGCAGCTTGGCGGGAGGGCCCTACGAGCAGTACTTC. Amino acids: CASSLAGGPYEQYF.

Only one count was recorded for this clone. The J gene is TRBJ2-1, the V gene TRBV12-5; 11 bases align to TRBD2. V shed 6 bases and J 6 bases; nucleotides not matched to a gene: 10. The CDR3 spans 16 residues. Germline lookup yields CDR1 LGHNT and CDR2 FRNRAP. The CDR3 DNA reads TGTGCTAGTGGCCCCAGGACTAGCGGGTTGAGCAATGAGCAGTTCTTC. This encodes CASGPRTSGLSNEQFF.

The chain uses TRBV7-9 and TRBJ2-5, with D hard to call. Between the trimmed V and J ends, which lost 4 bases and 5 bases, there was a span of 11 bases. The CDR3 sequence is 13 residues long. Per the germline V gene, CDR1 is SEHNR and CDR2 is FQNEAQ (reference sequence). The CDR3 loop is CASSSAPEETQYF. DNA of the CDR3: TGTGCCAGCAGCTCGGCCCCGGAGGAGACCCAGTACTTC.

In DNA form, the CDR3 reads TGTGCCAGTAGTAGGGAGGGATCGAACACTGAAGCTTTCTTT. Amino acid sequence: CASSREGSNTEAFF. The chain links TRBV19 to TRBJ1-1; no clear D. Trimming removed 4 bases at V and 1 base at J, with 10 bases between. Germline CDR1 and CDR2: LNHDA and SQIVND (reference sequence). The CDR3 has 14 amino acids.

The CDR3 coding sequence is TGTGCCAGCAGGGGTGCCGGGACTACGCCCTATGGCTACACCTTC. It translates to CASRGAGTTPYGYTF. The V call is TRBV2, the J call TRBJ1-2, with TRBD1 as a possible D gene (5 bases). The CDR3 runs to 15 residues. Germline V gene data show CDR1 as SNHLY and CDR2 as FYNNEI. Trimming took off 6 bases at V and 4 bases at J, with 18 bases between the two ends.

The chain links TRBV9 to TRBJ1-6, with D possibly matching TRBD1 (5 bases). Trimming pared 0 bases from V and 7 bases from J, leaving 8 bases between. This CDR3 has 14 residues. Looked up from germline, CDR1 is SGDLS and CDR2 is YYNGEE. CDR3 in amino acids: CASSVAAGNSPLHF. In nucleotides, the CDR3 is TGTGCCAGCAGCGTAGCCGCAGGGAATTCACCCCTCCACTTT.